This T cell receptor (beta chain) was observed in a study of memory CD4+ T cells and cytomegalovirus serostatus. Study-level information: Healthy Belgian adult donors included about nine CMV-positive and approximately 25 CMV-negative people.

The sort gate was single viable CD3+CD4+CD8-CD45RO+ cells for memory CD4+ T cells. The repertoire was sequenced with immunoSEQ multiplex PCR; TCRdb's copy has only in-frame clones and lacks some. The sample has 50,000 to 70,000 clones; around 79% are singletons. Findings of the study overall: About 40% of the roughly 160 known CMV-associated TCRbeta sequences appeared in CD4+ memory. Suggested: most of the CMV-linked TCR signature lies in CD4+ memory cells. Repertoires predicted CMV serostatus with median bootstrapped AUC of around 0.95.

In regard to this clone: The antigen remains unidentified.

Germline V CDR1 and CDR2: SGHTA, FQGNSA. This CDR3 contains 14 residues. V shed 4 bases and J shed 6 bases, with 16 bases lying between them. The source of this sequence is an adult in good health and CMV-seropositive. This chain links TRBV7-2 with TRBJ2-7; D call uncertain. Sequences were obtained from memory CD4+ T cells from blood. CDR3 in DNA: TGTGCCAGCAGCTCAGCACTTGTAGGCGCCGAGCAGTACTTC. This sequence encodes CASSSALVGAEQYF.